Here is one TCR beta chain with its context. Antigen unknown. The PCR made use of 60 Vbeta and 13 Jbeta primers. Repertoires were generated with immunoSEQ multiplex PCR, while TCRdb's copy carries only in-frame clones and drops some. Here the sample spans 200,000 to 250,000 clones, roughly 91% being singletons. The entry originates in a study of cytomegalovirus exposure and HLA in healthy donors. Study-wide results and limits: V- and J-gene trimming of TCR beta was linked (in a later analysis) to a missense DCLRE1C variant. The only immune exposure information that was available was CMV serostatus.

The clonotype originates from a woman aged 18-35 years in good health and CMV-seronegative. Source material: PBMCs.

CDR3 sequence reads: CASSFTGVYEQYF. For the CDR3, the DNA is TGTGCCAGCAGCTTTACAGGGGTCTACGAGCAGTACTTC. The V and J genes are TRBV7-9 and TRBJ2-7, with TRBD1 matching 7 bases. Germline CDR1 reads SEHNR; CDR2 reads FQNEAQ (reference sequence). V shed 3 bases and J 3 bases; nucleotides not matched to a gene: 2. This CDR3 has 13 residues.